Below are 21 T cell receptor beta chains sequenced from a single sample in a study of control samples from healthy donors and cancer patients. The assay was immunoSEQ multiplex PCR, and TCRdb's table has in-frame clones only and misses some. Of 140,000 or so clones listed, 85% to 95% are singletons. The sequencing sample was made of PBMCs. These receptors all stem from a man aged 60-69 years with colorectal cancer.

The chain is built from TRBV10-3 and TRBJ1-2; D is possibly TRBD1 (5 bases). V lost 0 bases, J lost 4 bases, and 9 bases lay in between. The CDR3 contains 14 residues. In germline, CDR1 is ENHRY, CDR2 SYGVKD. For the CDR3, the DNA is TGTGCCATCAGTGAGTCTGGGGGGATCTATGGCTACACCTTC. Its translation: CAISESGGIYGYTF.

CDR3 in amino acids: CSGGEFYEQYF. The CDR3 DNA follows: TGCAGCGGGGGGGAATTTTACGAGCAGTACTTC. This chain uses TRBV29-1 with TRBJ2-7; D possibly corresponds to TRBD2 (6 bases). CDR3 length equals 11 residues. Trimming shortened V by 7 bases and J by 4 bases, and 11 bases separated the two germline ends. CDR1 is SQVTM, CDR2 ANQGSEA, per germline.

This clone appeared once. V is TRBV6-5 and J is TRBJ2-6; tentatively, D is TRBD1 (5 bases). Trimming shortened V by 11 bases and J by 0 bases, and 8 bases separated the two germline ends. This CDR3 has 13 amino acids. Germline assignment: CDR1 MNHEY and CDR2 SVGAGI. As DNA, the CDR3 is TGTGCCGGAAGGGGCTCTGGGGCCAACGTCCTGACTTTC. Protein: CAGRGSGANVLTF.

Concerning this clone itself: Different DNA sequences within this sample yield the same CDR3. The rearrangement joins TRBV4-1 to TRBJ1-6; D is perhaps TRBD1 (6 bases). This CDR3 region has 18 residues. The germline V and J ends were trimmed by 6 bases and 2 bases, with 20 bases remaining between them. Germline CDR1 MGHRA, CDR2 YSYEKL. In DNA, the CDR3 is TGCGCCAGCAGTTATCAGGGTGGGGGGCTGACCTATAATTCACCCCTCCACTTT. Amino acids: CASSYQGGGLTYNSPLHF.

The chain employs TRBV28 and TRBJ2-7, with 7 bases aligning to TRBD1. CDR1 is MDHEN, CDR2 SYDVKM, per germline. Losses at the gene ends were 3 bases for V and 0 bases for J; bases not matched to a gene: 5. There are 15 residues in the CDR3. As DNA, the CDR3 is TGTGCCAGCAGTTTTGGGACAGAAAGCTCCTACGAGCAGTACTTC. Its translation: CASSFGTESSYEQYF.

The rearrangement links TRBV7-9 to TRBJ2-2, with 12 bases matching TRBD1. The ends lost 3 bases at V and 1 base at J; junction bases unmatched: 6. Germline V gives CDR1 SEHNR, CDR2 FQNEAQ (reference sequence). CDR3 length equals 18 residues. CDR3 protein: CASSLRDRGQENTGELFF. DNA for the CDR3: TGTGCCAGCAGCTTGAGGGACAGGGGGCAGGAGAACACCGGGGAGCTGTTTTTT.

The chain has TRBV2 and TRBJ2-6; 10 positions agree with TRBD2. The trim removed 2 bases at V and 0 bases at J, leaving 4 bases unmatched. The CDR3 sequence is 18 residues long. Germline V gene data show CDR1 as SNHLY and CDR2 as FYNNEI. The CDR3, as DNA: TGTGCCAGCAGTGAATTGACTAGCGGGCGCTCTGGGGCCAACGTCCTGACTTTC. The encoded protein is CASSELTSGRSGANVLTF.

The V call is TRBV6-1, the J call TRBJ1-2; weak D call: TRBD1 (5 bases). The CDR3 loop spans 13 amino acids. Trimming shortened V by 1 base and J by 4 bases, and 7 bases separated the two germline ends. The germline gives CDR1 MNHNS, CDR2 SASEGT. The CDR3 DNA sequence: TGTGCCAGCAGTGAAGGGGGGTCCTATGGCTACACCTTC. Translation gives CASSEGGSYGYTF.

The genes are TRBV19 and TRBJ2-7; tentatively, D is TRBD1 (6 bases). The germline V gene has CDR1 LNHDA and CDR2 SQIVND (reference sequence). V was pared by 2 bases and J by 1 base, with 9 bases between. The CDR3 totals 14 residues. The CDR3 nucleotides are TGTGCCAGTAGTATACAGGGGACATCCTACGAGCAGTACTTC. Its protein is CASSIQGTSYEQYF.

This clone was counted a single time. The rearrangement joins TRBV6-4 to TRBJ2-2; D gene uncertain. CDR1 is MRHNA and CDR2 is SNTAGT in the germline V gene. V lost 4 bases and J 1 base, leaving 7 bases between the germline ends. CDR3 length: 14 residues. The CDR3 nucleotides read TGTGCCAGCAGTGTCGCAGGGAACACCGGGGAGCTGTTTTTT. This encodes CASSVAGNTGELFF.

The chain uses TRBV14 and TRBJ2-2; D call uncertain. CDR3 length: 15 amino acids. Germline V gene data show CDR1 as SGHDN and CDR2 as FVKESK. V gave up 3 bases and J gave up 4 bases, with 12 bases separating them. DNA of the CDR3: TGTGCCAGCAGCCAGTACGTTCACGGCACCGGGGAGCTGTTTTTT. Its translation: CASSQYVHGTGELFF.

This chain joins TRBV5-4 and TRBJ2-7, with 9 bases aligning to TRBD2. The V segment lost 3 bases and the J segment 2 bases; nucleotides outside the gene matches: 6. The CDR3 extends over 15 amino acids. The germline CDR1 and CDR2 sequences are SGHNT and YYREEE (reference sequence). CDR3 nucleotide sequence: TGTGCCAGCAGCTCCGTGGGACTAGCTACCTACGAGCAGTACTTC. The encoded protein is CASSSVGLATYEQYF. The full variable domain, rest sourced from reference TRBV5-4 and TRBJ2-7, is ETGVTQSPTHLIKTRGQQVTLRCSSQSGHNTVSWYQQALGQGPQFIFQYYREEENGRGNFPPRFSGLQFPNYSSELNVNALELDDSALYLCASSSVGLATYEQYFGPGTRLTVT.

CDR3 nucleotides: TGCGCCAGCAGTGAGAATGGGGTGTTGGTCGATGAGCAGTTCTTC. Residues: CASSENGVLVDEQFF. This chain uses TRBV10-2 with TRBJ2-1, with D uncertain. The CDR3 is 15 residues long. Per the germline V gene, CDR1 is WSHSY and CDR2 is SAAADI. Trimming cost V 2 bases and J 8 bases, with 16 bases left between them.

The J gene is TRBJ1-6, the V gene TRBV6-4; 9 bases align to TRBD1. The CDR3 consists of 14 residues. V was clipped by 6 bases and J by 14 bases; unmatched bases: 11. Germline CDR1 MRHNA, CDR2 SNTAGT. The CDR3 DNA reads TGTGCCAGCAGAGAGGGACAGGGAGACTTGACCCTCCACTTT. It is translated as CASREGQGDLTLHF.

The CDR3 nucleotides read TGTGCCAGTAGCCTCGGACAGATCAATCAGCCCCAGCATTTT. It codes for CASSLGQINQPQHF. The gene calls are TRBV19 and TRBJ1-5; D is possibly TRBD1 (6 bases). Per the germline V gene, CDR1 is LNHDA and CDR2 is SQIVND (reference sequence). The V end was cut by 6 bases, the J end by 3 bases, with 12 bases between. The CDR3 runs 14 residues.

The chain employs TRBV19 and TRBJ2-2; D gene ambiguous. Between the trimmed V and J ends, which lost 5 bases and 0 bases, there was a span of 13 bases. Germline CDR1 reads LNHDA; CDR2 reads SQIVND (reference sequence). The CDR3 contains 16 residues. The CDR3, as DNA: TGTGCCAGTAGTCGTGGATATACTTCGAACACCGGGGAGCTGTTTTTT. Its protein is CASSRGYTSNTGELFF.

The rearrangement links TRBV27 to TRBJ2-7; D might be TRBD1 (5 bases). Germline V gene sequence: CDR1 MNHEY, CDR2 SMNVEV (reference sequence). The CDR3 is 15 residues long. With 5 bases removed from V and 2 bases from J, the gap between germline ends came to 16 bases. The CDR3 coding sequence is TGTGCCAGCAGTACTGACAGAATCGGACCCTACGAGCAGTACTTC. It encodes CASSTDRIGPYEQYF.

The genes are TRBV6-5 and TRBJ1-3; TRBD1 aligns across 7 bases. This CDR3 contains 14 residues. The germline V gene encodes CDR1 MNHEY and CDR2 SVGAGI. The ends lost 6 bases at V and 4 bases at J; junction bases unmatched: 6. The CDR3 region has the DNA TGTGCCAGCAGCCTCGGACAGGAGGGAAACACCATATATTTT. Translated, it gives CASSLGQEGNTIYF.

This chain uses TRBV5-4 with TRBJ1-1; D is ambiguous. CDR1 and CDR2 (germline): SGHNT, YYREEE (reference sequence). This CDR3 spans 12 amino acids. V lost 6 bases and J lost 5, with 11 bases in between. The CDR3 loop is CASTRGGTEAFF. CDR3 nucleotide sequence: TGTGCCAGCACCCGAGGAGGGACTGAAGCTTTCTTT.

This chain uses TRBV19 with TRBJ2-2; TRBD1 matches 7 bases. This CDR3 contains 16 residues. J was trimmed by 4 bases and V by 2 bases; bases with no gene match: 7. In germline, CDR1 is LNHDA, CDR2 SQIVND (reference sequence). This chain's CDR3 is CASSIRQGVSTGELFF. The CDR3 region has the DNA TGTGCCAGTAGTATACGGCAGGGGGTTAGCACCGGGGAGCTGTTTTTT.

The V call is TRBV19, the J call TRBJ1-3; D unclear. V lost 0 bases to trimming and J lost 6 bases, with 3 bases between them. This CDR3 is 12 amino acids long. Germline V gene sequence: CDR1 LNHDA, CDR2 SQIVND (reference sequence). In nucleotides, the CDR3 is TGTGCCAGTAGTATAGAGAAAAACACCATATATTTT. Protein: CASSIEKNTIYF.